These 29 T cell receptor beta chains share one sample of origin, sequenced in a study of CD8+ T cells in alopecia areata. Sorting relied on CD4, CD8alpha, NKG2D, NKG2ACE and other markers applied to pooled cutaneous lymph node cells. cDNA serving as the sequencing template came from extracted, reverse transcribed RNA. The method was immunoSEQ multiplex PCR; TCRdb's version includes in-frame clones alone and lacks a portion of them. The data show around 300,000 clones, with none appearing a single time. Material: CD4+ T cells sorted from a lymph node. These receptors were taken from a C3H/HeJ mouse with alopecia areata. For this strain, the MHC haplotype corresponds to H2-k.

This clone has only a few counts. Gene names follow the mouse nomenclature. The read falls 4 residues short of the CDR3 end, and the missing part is taken from the germline J gene. The chain recombines TRBV29 with TRBJ2-7; TRBD1 matches at 10 bases. The CDR3 extends over 14 amino acids. Per the germline V gene, CDR1 is MSHET and CDR2 is SYDVDS. V was pared by 6 bases and J by 0 bases, with 2 bases of the junction left unmatched. The CDR3 sequence is CASRGTGDSYEQYF. The DNA read from the CDR3 is TGTGCTAGCAGGGGGACAGGGGACTCCTAT.

This clone was counted only a few times. Gene names denote mouse genes. The CDR3 is cut off 4 residues early in the read; its end comes from the germline J gene. The chain uses TRBV13-3 and TRBJ2-4; 10 positions agree with TRBD2. Germline loops: CDR1 NNHDY, CDR2 SYVADS. The CDR3 runs 14 residues. This CDR3 reads CASSAWGGANTLYF. The sequenced part of the CDR3 DNA is TGTGCCAGCAGTGCCTGGGGGGGCGCGAAC.

This clone has just a few counts. The gene names given are mouse names. From the germline J gene comes the end of the CDR3, since the read stops 4 residues before it. The V gene is TRBV19, the J gene TRBJ2-3; 10 bases agree with TRBD2. V shed 5 bases, J shed 3 bases, and the junction held 9 bases outside the gene matches. Germline assignment: CDR1 FNHDT and CDR2 SITEND (reference sequence). This CDR3 comprises 16 residues. The CDR3 bases that were read are TGTGCCAGCAGACCGCTCCGGGACTGGGGCGCAGAA. Protein product: CASRPLRDWGAE. The whole CDR3 reads CASRPLRDWGAETLYF.

This clone was recorded many times. Mouse gene names apply. The sequence runs out 4 residues before the end of the CDR3; the remainder is reconstructed from the germline J gene. The gene calls are TRBV17 and TRBJ2-1; no firm D call. V was cut by 1 base and J by 1 base, with 5 bases left in between. The CDR3 is 14 residues long. Germline lookup yields CDR1 MNHDT and CDR2 YYDKIL. CDR3 residues: CASSRGRNYAEQFF. The sequenced part of the CDR3 DNA is TGTGCTAGCAGTAGAGGCAGAAACTATGCT.

This clone was picked up a small number of times. The genes and germline here are from mouse. The sequenced fragment ends 4 residues before the CDR3 boundary, so the rest is inferred from the germline J gene. The sample holds other DNA sequences that translate to the same CDR3. The chain has TRBV5 and TRBJ2-1; 11 bases fit TRBD1. Germline trimming cut 4 bases from V and 5 bases from J; bases unmatched to any gene: 4. The CDR3 has 15 amino acids. Germline CDR1 reads LGHNA; CDR2 reads YNLKQL (reference sequence). The CDR3 is CASSPGTGGDAEQFF. CDR3 bases read: TGTGCCAGCAGCCCCGGGACAGGGGGGGATGCT.

This clone was found a few times. Genes here carry mouse names. Coverage ceases 4 residues before the CDR3 finishes, and the germline J gene fills in the end. The gene calls are TRBV4 and TRBJ2-4; D unclear. This CDR3 has 13 residues. V was trimmed by 4 bases and J by 0 bases, leaving 5 bases between them. CDR1 and CDR2 from the germline V gene are LGHDT and YNNKQL (reference sequence). CDR3 sequence reads: CASSWGSQNTLYF. CDR3 DNA, as far as it was read: TGTGCCAGCAGCTGGGGTAGTCAAAAC. The full variable domain, completed using reference TRBV4 and TRBJ2-4, is ETAVFQTPNYHVTQVGNEVSFNCKQTLGHDTMYWYKQDSKKLLKIMFSYNNKQLIVNETVPRRFSPQSSDKAHLNLRIKSVEPEDSAVYLCASSWGSQNTLYFGAGTRLSVL.

As for this clone: Here the gene names and germline are mouse. Read data end 4 residues before the CDR3 end; the end is taken from the germline J gene. V gene TRBV1 combines with J gene TRBJ2-1, with 8 bases fitting TRBD1. Trimming removed 0 bases from V and 6 bases from J; junction bases left unmatched: 7. This CDR3 spans 16 amino acids. The germline V gene has CDR1 NSQYPW and CDR2 LRSPGD (reference sequence). CDR3 DNA (partial): TGCACCTGCAGTGCAGATATGGCAGGGGGCATTGCT. As protein: CTCSADMAGGIA. The whole CDR3 sequence is CTCSADMAGGIAEQFF.

Points on this clone: The listed genes are named as in mouse. The read comes to an end 4 residues before the CDR3 does, leaving the germline J gene to fill in the end. The chain recombines TRBV4 with TRBJ1-2; maybe TRBD1 (5 bases). Trimming left V 5 bases short and J 0 bases short, with 10 bases between. The CDR3 has 14 amino acids. Germline assignment: CDR1 LGHDT and CDR2 YNNKQL (reference sequence). The DNA read from the CDR3 is TGTGCCAGCAGCCTCAGGGCCGCAAACTCC. This translates into CASSLRAANS. The complete CDR3 reads CASSLRAANSDYTF.

This clone was counted between two and nine times. Gene names refer to mouse genes. The CDR3 end is not reached by the read, which stops 4 residues before it; the germline J gene fills it in. This rearrangement joins TRBV13-1 to TRBJ2-3, with TRBD2 matching 9 bases. The ends lost 0 bases at V and 2 bases at J; junction bases unmatched: 1. CDR3 length: 15 residues. CDR1 NSHNY and CDR2 SYGAGN come from the germline V gene. The CDR3 sequence: CASSDGTGDAETLYF. The CDR3 DNA, read in part, is TGTGCCAGCAGTGATGGGACTGGGGATGCAGAA.

This clone has more than one count but fewer than ten. Mouse names are used for the genes. The read falls 4 residues short of the CDR3 end, and the missing part is taken from the germline J gene. The chain joins TRBV5 to TRBJ2-5; 7 positions agree with TRBD1. Germline lookup yields CDR1 LGHNA and CDR2 YNLKQL (reference sequence). The CDR3 is made up of 15 amino acids. The V gene end was trimmed by 5 bases and the J gene end by 2 bases; junction bases not matched to a gene: 7. CDR3 DNA, as far as it was read: TGTGCCAGCAGCACTTACAGGGGTAGCCAAGAC. Translating it yields CASSTYRGSQD. The whole CDR3 protein reads CASSTYRGSQDTQYF.

This clone has only a few counts. The gene names here belong to mouse. The read terminates 4 residues before the CDR3 end, so the remaining end is supplied by the germline J gene. V gene TRBV13-3 combines with J gene TRBJ2-3; D is unresolved. With 1 base removed from V and 0 bases from J, the gap between germline ends came to 3 bases. From germline, CDR1 is NNHDY and CDR2 SYVADS. The CDR3 runs 13 residues. The part of the CDR3 DNA that was read is TGTGCCAGCAGTGATCCTAGTGCAGAA. Translation: CASSDPSAE. The complete CDR3 protein is CASSDPSAETLYF.

This clone was recorded a few times. Genes here carry mouse names. From the germline J gene comes the end of the CDR3, since the read stops 4 residues before it. The chain employs TRBV31 and TRBJ2-1; 11 nucleotides match TRBD2. This CDR3 has 15 residues. The germline CDR1 and CDR2 sequences are GKSSPN and SITVG. The V gene end was trimmed by 3 bases and the J gene end by 5 bases; junction bases not matched to a gene: 6. CDR3 bases read: TGTGCCTGGAGGCCTTCACTGGGGGGGCATGCT. As protein: CAWRPSLGGHA. The whole CDR3 sequence is CAWRPSLGGHAEQFF.

The table lists this clone with a few counts. Each gene name is a mouse one. The read falls 4 residues short of the CDR3 end, and the missing part is taken from the germline J gene. The gene calls are TRBV1 and TRBJ2-7, with 8 bases identical to TRBD2. The CDR3 is made up of 14 amino acids. Germline V gene sequence: CDR1 NSQYPW, CDR2 LRSPGD (reference sequence). The V segment lost 6 bases and the J segment 1 base; nucleotides outside the gene matches: 5. CDR3 DNA (partial): TGCACCTGCAGCCGGGGGGGCGCATCCTAT. Translating gives CTCSRGGASY. The whole CDR3 sequence is CTCSRGGASYEQYF.

About this clone: Any gene name here is a mouse gene name. The missing CDR3 end, 4 residues past where the read stops, is filled in from the germline J gene. The chain links TRBV13-1 to TRBJ2-5, with a weak D call TRBD2 (6 bases). The CDR3 runs 15 residues. CDR1 is NSHNY, CDR2 SYGAGN, per germline. Trimming took off 0 bases at V and 0 bases at J, with 8 bases between the two ends. CDR3 region: CASSDAWGNQDTQYF. The part of the CDR3 DNA that was read is TGTGCCAGCAGTGATGCATGGGGGAACCAAGAC.

Only a few counts were recorded for this clone. Mouse gene names apply. Read coverage stops 4 residues before the CDR3 terminus; the germline J gene supplies the remainder. This sequence joins TRBV13-1 and TRBJ2-3; 12 nucleotides match TRBD2. Losses at the gene ends were 5 bases for V and 2 bases for J; bases not matched to a gene: 6. Per germline, CDR1 NSHNY and CDR2 SYGAGN. This CDR3 is built from 16 residues. This chain's CDR3 is CASRTGTGGFAETLYF. The CDR3 bases that were read are TGTGCCAGCAGAACCGGGACTGGGGGGTTTGCAGAA.

This clone was seen a handful of times. Gene names are mouse gene names. The read is 4 residues too short to cover the CDR3 end, so that end is filled in from the germline J gene. The chain has TRBV13-3 and TRBJ1-1; TRBD1 matches 8 bases. This CDR3 has 14 amino acids. V was pared by 2 bases and J by 3 bases, with 3 bases of the junction left unmatched. Germline assignment: CDR1 NNHDY and CDR2 SYVADS. The CDR3 here is CASSDRGPDTEVFF. Partial CDR3 DNA: TGTGCCAGCAGTGACAGGGGGCCGGACACA.

With regard to this clone: Each gene name is a mouse one. The sequenced fragment ends 4 residues before the CDR3 boundary, so the rest is inferred from the germline J gene. The rearrangement joins TRBV13-3 to TRBJ2-1, with 10 bases identical to TRBD2. CDR3 length: 13 amino acids. Per the germline V gene, CDR1 is NNHDY and CDR2 is SYVADS. Partial CDR3 DNA: TGTGCCAGCAGTAGACTGGGGGGCGCT. It encodes CASSRLGGA. The whole CDR3 reads CASSRLGGAEQFF.

This clone was seen a handful of times. Gene names are the mouse ones. The read gets to within 4 residues of the CDR3 end, and the germline J gene fills in the rest. The chain links TRBV13-2 to TRBJ2-3; 8 bases align to TRBD2. The CDR3 is 14 amino acids. Germline assignment: CDR1 NNHNN and CDR2 SYGAGS (reference sequence). V was clipped by 1 base and J by 4 bases; unmatched bases: 2. CDR3 DNA, as far as it was read: TGTGCCAGCGGTGATAACTGGGGGTCAGAA. It yields the protein CASGDNWGSE. The entire CDR3 protein is CASGDNWGSETLYF.

As to this clone: Gene and germline names: mouse. The CDR3 end falls 4 residues outside the read, so it is completed with the germline J gene. This sample also contains other DNA sequences that code for the same CDR3. The J gene is TRBJ2-7, the V gene TRBV5; possible D gene TRBD1, 5 bases. From germline, CDR1 is LGHNA and CDR2 YNLKQL (reference sequence). The CDR3 has 13 amino acids. Incomplete CDR3 DNA: TGTGCCAGCAGCCAAGACAGGGAGGAT. It translates to CASSQDRED. The complete CDR3 protein is CASSQDREDEQYF.

This clone was seen more than once but under ten times. All gene names here are mouse names. The CDR3 extends 4 residues past the end of the read, so its final part is completed from the germline J gene. Other DNA sequences of this sample code for an identical CDR3. The V gene is TRBV5, the J gene TRBJ2-1; the match to TRBD1 covers 7 bases. Trimming removed 4 bases from V and 3 bases from J; junction bases left unmatched: 3. The germline CDR1 and CDR2 sequences are LGHNA and YNLKQL (reference sequence). The CDR3 is 14 amino acids. Incomplete CDR3 DNA: TGTGCCAGCAGCCCGGGACAGCTCTATGCT. As protein: CASSPGQLYA. The CDR3, in full, reads CASSPGQLYAEQFF.

On this clone: Mouse names are used for the genes. With the read ending 4 residues before the CDR3 end, the germline J gene is used to fill in that end. The rearrangement uses TRBV1 and TRBJ2-1, with TRBD1 matching 9 bases. The length of the CDR3 is 14 residues. Germline V lookup: CDR1 NSQYPW, CDR2 LRSPGD (reference sequence). With V trimmed by 1 base and J by 5 bases, 0 bases remained unmatched. CDR3: CTCSAGDRDAEQFF. The covered CDR3 bases are TGCACCTGCAGTGCAGGGGACAGGGATGCT.

Regarding this clone: The gene symbols are mouse symbols. The CDR3 extends 4 residues past the end of the read, so its final part is completed from the germline J gene. Other DNA sequences in this specimen translate into the identical CDR3. The V call is TRBV13-1, the J call TRBJ2-5, with D possibly TRBD1 on 6 matching bases. Trimming removed 0 bases at V and 3 bases at J, with 11 bases between. Germline assignment: CDR1 NSHNY and CDR2 SYGAGN. The CDR3 has 15 amino acids. The sequenced CDR3 bases are TGTGCCAGCAGTGATGCAAGAGGGGGACAAGAC. This sequence encodes CASSDARGGQD. The whole CDR3 protein is CASSDARGGQDTQYF.

Turning to this clone: Gene names follow the mouse nomenclature. The read ends 4 residues shy of where the CDR3 ends; the end is completed using the germline J gene. V usage is TRBV5 and J usage is TRBJ2-7, with TRBD2 identical over 7 bases. The CDR3 consists of 13 residues. V lost 4 bases, J lost 2 bases, and 2 bases stayed unmatched. The germline V gene encodes CDR1 LGHNA and CDR2 YNLKQL (reference sequence). CDR3 amino acids: CASSPTGTYEQYF. The covered CDR3 bases are TGTGCCAGCAGCCCGACTGGGACCTAT.

In regard to this clone: The genes and germline here are from mouse. The CDR3 extends 3 residues past the end of the read, so its final part is completed from the germline J gene. The sample carries other DNA sequences with the same CDR3. The rearrangement uses TRBV13-1 and TRBJ1-6; perhaps TRBD1 as D (5 bases). TRBJ1-6 is an open reading frame whose function is uncertain. The CDR3 length is 14 residues. Trimming removed 2 bases at V and 4 bases at J, with 7 bases between. Germline values: CDR1 NSHNY, CDR2 SYGAGN. CDR3 sequence reads: CASSEGGYNSPLYF. The part of the CDR3 DNA that was read is TGTGCCAGCAGTGAGGGGGGGTATAATTCGCCC.

Note on this clone: Any gene name here is a mouse gene name. With the read ending 4 residues before the CDR3 end, the germline J gene is used to fill in that end. The chain links TRBV1 to TRBJ2-1, with 10 nucleotides matching TRBD2. The germline V gene has CDR1 NSQYPW and CDR2 LRSPGD (reference sequence). Germline trimming cut 4 bases from V and 6 bases from J; bases unmatched to any gene: 6. This CDR3 has 15 residues. The part of the CDR3 DNA that was read is TGCACCTGCAGTGAGAACTGGGGGGGGAGTGCT. Its protein product is CTCSENWGGSA. The complete CDR3 sequence is CTCSENWGGSAEQFF. Looking up the rest from reference TRBV1 and TRBJ2-1 gives the full variable domain: VTLLEQNPRWRLVPRGQAVNLRCILKNSQYPWMSWYQQDLQKQLQWLFTLRSPGDKEVKSLPGADYLATRVTDTELRLQVANMSQGRTLYCTCSENWGGSAEQFFGPGTRLTVL.

On this clone: The listed genes are named as in mouse. Read data end 4 residues before the CDR3 end; the end is taken from the germline J gene. This same CDR3 is encoded by further DNA sequences in the sample. The chain employs TRBV13-3 and TRBJ1-1; no clear D. The V end was cut by 0 bases, the J end by 0 bases, with 6 bases between. Germline CDR1 is NNHDY and CDR2 is SYVADS. The CDR3 sequence is 14 residues long. The DNA read from the CDR3 is TGTGCCAGCAGTGATGTAACTGCAAACACA. The encoded protein is CASSDVTANT. The full CDR3 reads CASSDVTANTEVFF.

This clone was observed a handful of times. Gene names refer to mouse genes. The CDR3 extends 4 residues past the end of the read, so its final part is completed from the germline J gene. The V and J genes are TRBV31 and TRBJ2-1, with D tentatively TRBD2 (6 bases). Germline CDR1 GKSSPN, CDR2 SITVG. The CDR3 totals 15 residues. V gave up 0 bases and J gave up 0 bases, with 9 bases separating them. Incomplete CDR3 DNA: TGTGCCTGGAGTCTAGCTGGGGATAACTATGCT. Protein sequence: CAWSLAGDNYA. The CDR3 in full is CAWSLAGDNYAEQFF.

As for this clone: The germline and genes are mouse ones. The read falls 4 residues short of the CDR3 end, and the missing part is taken from the germline J gene. V usage is TRBV31 and J usage is TRBJ1-1; 7 bases line up with TRBD1. The CDR3 sequence is 12 residues long. Germline assignment: CDR1 GKSSPN and CDR2 SITVG. This chain's CDR3 is CAWSPQGGEVFF. The DNA read from the CDR3 is TGTGCCTGGAGTCCCCAGGGGGGA.

This clone has ten or more counts. Mouse germline and gene names are used. The read halts 4 residues ahead of the CDR3 end, with the missing end drawn from the germline J gene. The chain carries TRBV3 and TRBJ2-2; D is possibly TRBD1 (6 bases). There are 16 residues in the CDR3. Looked up from germline, CDR1 is SNHLY and CDR2 is FYNGKV (reference sequence). Trimming took off 2 bases at V and 1 base at J, with 11 bases between the two ends. The covered CDR3 bases are TGTGCCAGCAGCTTACCCTGGGACAAAAACACCGGG. Amino acid sequence: CASSLPWDKNTG. The full CDR3 protein reads CASSLPWDKNTGQLYF. Full variable domain (remainder filled in from reference TRBV3 and TRBJ2-2): GPKVLQIPSHQIIDMGQMVTLNCDPVSNHLYFYWYKQILGQQMEFLVNFYNGKVMEKSKLFKDQFSVERPDGSYFTLKIQPTALEDSAVYFCASSLPWDKNTGQLYFGEGSKLTVL.